This T cell receptor (beta chain) is drawn from a study of shared T cell receptors in the human thymus. This CDR3 spans 16 amino acids. Germline V lookup: CDR1 LNHDA, CDR2 SQIVND (reference sequence). Trimming left V 5 bases short and J 0 bases short, with 16 bases between. Sequencing used immunoSEQ multiplex PCR; TCRdb keeps in-frame clones, though not all of them. The table has hundreds of thousands of clones, over 75% seen once. This sample was also put to use in a study of human thymus T cells.

The specimen sequenced was thymocytes. V gene TRBV19 combines with J gene TRBJ1-2, with D possibly matching TRBD1 (6 bases). The source is a boy under three years old with a congenital heart defect. The CDR3 protein is CASSPRDKPPNYGYTF. The DNA of the CDR3 is TGTGCCAGTAGTCCACGGGACAAACCGCCTAACTATGGCTACACCTTC.